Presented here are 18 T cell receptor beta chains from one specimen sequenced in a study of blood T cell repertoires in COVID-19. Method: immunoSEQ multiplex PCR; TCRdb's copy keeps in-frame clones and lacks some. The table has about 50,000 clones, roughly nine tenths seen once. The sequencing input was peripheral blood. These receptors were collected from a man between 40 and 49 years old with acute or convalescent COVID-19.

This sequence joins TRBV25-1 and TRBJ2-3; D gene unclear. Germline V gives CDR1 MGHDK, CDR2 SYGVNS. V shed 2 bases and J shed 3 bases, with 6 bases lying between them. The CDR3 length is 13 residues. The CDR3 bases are TGTGCCAGCAGTGAAACTCGGACAGATACGCAGTATTTT. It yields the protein CASSETRTDTQYF. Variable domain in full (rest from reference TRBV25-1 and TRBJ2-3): EADIYQTPRYLVIGTGKKITLECSQTMGHDKMYWYQQDPGMELHLIHYSYGVNSTEKGDLSSESTVSRIRTEHFPLTLESARPSHTSQYLCASSETRTDTQYFGPGTRLTVL.

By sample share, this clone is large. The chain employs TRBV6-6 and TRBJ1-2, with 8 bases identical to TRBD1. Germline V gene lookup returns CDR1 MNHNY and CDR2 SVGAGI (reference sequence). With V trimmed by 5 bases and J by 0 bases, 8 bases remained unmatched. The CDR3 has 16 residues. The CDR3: CASSPGQGEANYGYTF. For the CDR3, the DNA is TGTGCCAGCAGTCCAGGACAGGGCGAAGCTAACTATGGCTACACCTTC.

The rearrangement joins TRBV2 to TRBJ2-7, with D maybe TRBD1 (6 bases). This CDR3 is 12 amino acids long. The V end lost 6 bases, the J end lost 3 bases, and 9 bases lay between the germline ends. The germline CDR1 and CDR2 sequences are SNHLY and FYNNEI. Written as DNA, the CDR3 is TGTGCCAGCAGCGCGGACAGCTACGAGCAGTACTTC. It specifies CASSADSYEQYF.

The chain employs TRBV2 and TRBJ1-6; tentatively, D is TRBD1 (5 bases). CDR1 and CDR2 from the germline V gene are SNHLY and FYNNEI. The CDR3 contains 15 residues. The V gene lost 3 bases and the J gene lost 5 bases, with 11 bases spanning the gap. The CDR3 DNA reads TGTGCCAGCAGTGACCAGGGAGGCAATAATTCACCCCTCCACTTT. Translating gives CASSDQGGNNSPLHF.

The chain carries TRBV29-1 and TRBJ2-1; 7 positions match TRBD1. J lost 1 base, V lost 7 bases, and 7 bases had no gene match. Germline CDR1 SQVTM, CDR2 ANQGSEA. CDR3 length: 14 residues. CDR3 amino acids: CSAPRQGSYNEQFF. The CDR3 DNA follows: TGCAGCGCCCCGAGACAGGGATCCTACAATGAGCAGTTCTTC.

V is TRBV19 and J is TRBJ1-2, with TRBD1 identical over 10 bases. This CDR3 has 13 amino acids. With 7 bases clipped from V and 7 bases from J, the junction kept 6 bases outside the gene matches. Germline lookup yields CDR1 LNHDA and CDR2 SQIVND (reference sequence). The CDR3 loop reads CASTRQGAGGYTF. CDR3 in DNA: TGTGCCAGTACCCGACAGGGGGCCGGTGGCTACACCTTC.

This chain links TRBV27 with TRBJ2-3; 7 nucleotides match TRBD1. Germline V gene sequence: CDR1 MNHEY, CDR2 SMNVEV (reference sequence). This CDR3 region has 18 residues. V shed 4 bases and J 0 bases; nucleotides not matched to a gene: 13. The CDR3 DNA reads TGTGCCAGCAGTTCCCGATCCGGGACAGTGTCTAGCACAGATACGCAGTATTTT. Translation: CASSSRSGTVSSTDTQYF.

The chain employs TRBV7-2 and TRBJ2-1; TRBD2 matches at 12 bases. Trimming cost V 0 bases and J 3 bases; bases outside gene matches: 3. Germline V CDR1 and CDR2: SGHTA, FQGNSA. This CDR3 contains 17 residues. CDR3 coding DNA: TGTGCCAGCAGCTTAGCCAGGACTAGCGGGAACTACAATGAGCAGTTCTTC. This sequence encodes CASSLARTSGNYNEQFF.

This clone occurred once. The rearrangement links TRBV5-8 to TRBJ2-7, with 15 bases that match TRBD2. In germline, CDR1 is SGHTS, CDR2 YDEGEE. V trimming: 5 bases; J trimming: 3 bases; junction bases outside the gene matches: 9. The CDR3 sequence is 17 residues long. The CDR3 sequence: CASSSRTSGRAFYEQYF. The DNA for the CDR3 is TGTGCCAGCAGTTCCCGGACTAGCGGGAGGGCCTTCTACGAGCAGTACTTC.

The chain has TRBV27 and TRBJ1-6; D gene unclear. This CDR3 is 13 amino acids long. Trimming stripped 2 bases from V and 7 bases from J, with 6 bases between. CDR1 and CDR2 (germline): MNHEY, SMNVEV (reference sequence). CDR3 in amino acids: CASSLGRNSPLHF. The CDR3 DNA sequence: TGTGCCAGCAGTTTAGGGAGGAATTCACCCCTCCACTTT.

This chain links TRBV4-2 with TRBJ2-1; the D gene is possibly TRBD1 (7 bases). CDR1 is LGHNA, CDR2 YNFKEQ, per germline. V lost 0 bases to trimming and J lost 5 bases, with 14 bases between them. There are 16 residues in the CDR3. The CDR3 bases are TGTGCCAGCAGCCAAGATTTGGGCGGGACAGACAATGAGCAGTTCTTC. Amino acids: CASSQDLGGTDNEQFF.

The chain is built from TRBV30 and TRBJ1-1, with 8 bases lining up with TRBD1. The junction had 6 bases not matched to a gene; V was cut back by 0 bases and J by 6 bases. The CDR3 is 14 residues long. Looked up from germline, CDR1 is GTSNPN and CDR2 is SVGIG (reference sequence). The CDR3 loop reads CAWSVSGGPAEAFF. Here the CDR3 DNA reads TGTGCCTGGAGTGTATCAGGGGGCCCCGCTGAAGCTTTCTTT.

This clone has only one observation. The CDR3 sequence is CASSPGGTKGQPQHF. As DNA, the CDR3 is TGTGCCAGCAGCCCAGGGGGGACGAAGGGTCAGCCCCAGCATTTT. The chain couples TRBV11-2 to TRBJ1-5, with 7 bases that match TRBD1. The germline gives CDR1 SGHAT, CDR2 FQNNGV. V shed 5 bases and J 6 bases; nucleotides not matched to a gene: 10. The CDR3 loop spans 15 amino acids.

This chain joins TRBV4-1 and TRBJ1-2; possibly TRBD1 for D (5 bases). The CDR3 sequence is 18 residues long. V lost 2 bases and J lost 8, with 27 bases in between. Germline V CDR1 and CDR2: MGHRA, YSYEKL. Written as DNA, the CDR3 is TGCGCCAGCAGCCAAAGCCAGGACGGGAGTATTGGGACCTTGGGCTACACCTTC. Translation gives CASSQSQDGSIGTLGYTF.

Written as DNA, the CDR3 is TGTGCCAGCAGTCCCAGCGGGAGTAGGGACCATACGCAGTATTTT. It is translated as CASSPSGSRDHTQYF. The J gene is TRBJ2-3, the V gene TRBV7-6; 8 bases map to TRBD2. Trimming removed 6 bases from V and 7 bases from J; junction bases left unmatched: 12. The CDR3 is 15 amino acids. CDR1 SGHVS and CDR2 FNYEAQ come from the germline V gene.

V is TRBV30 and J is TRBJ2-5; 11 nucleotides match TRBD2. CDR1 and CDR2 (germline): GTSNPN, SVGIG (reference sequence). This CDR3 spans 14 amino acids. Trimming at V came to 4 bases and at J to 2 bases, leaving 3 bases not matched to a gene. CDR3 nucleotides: TGTGCCTGGACCAGACTAGCGGGGCAAGAGACCCAGTACTTC. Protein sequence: CAWTRLAGQETQYF.

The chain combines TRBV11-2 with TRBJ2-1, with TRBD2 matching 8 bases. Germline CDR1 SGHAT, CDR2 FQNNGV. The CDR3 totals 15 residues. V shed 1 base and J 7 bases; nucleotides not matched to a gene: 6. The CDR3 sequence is CASSLVTSVWNEQFF. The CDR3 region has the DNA TGTGCCAGCAGCTTAGTGACTAGCGTCTGGAATGAGCAGTTCTTC.

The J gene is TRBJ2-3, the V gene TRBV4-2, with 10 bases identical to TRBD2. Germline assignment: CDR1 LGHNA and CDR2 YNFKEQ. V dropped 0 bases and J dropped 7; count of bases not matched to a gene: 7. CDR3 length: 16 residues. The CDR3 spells CASSQEAVAGGYTQYF. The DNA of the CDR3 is TGTGCCAGCAGCCAAGAGGCGGTAGCGGGAGGCTATACGCAGTATTTT.